This is a list of T cell receptor beta chains from one sample in a study of sequential checkpoint blockade in melanoma. TCRdb's copy holds only in-frame clones and misses some; the assay was immunoSEQ multiplex PCR. The data hold approximately 9,300 clones, with around three quarters observed a single time. This specimen consisted of CD8+ T cells sorted from blood (inferred from file names), obtained from a patient given nivolumab and ipilimumab in sequence. The receptors originated from a human donor with melanoma. CDR3s include the opening cysteine and the closing phenylalanine or tryptophan. Fields, in order: CDR3 DNA, CDR3 protein, D gene, J gene, clone size, V gene. A D gene is named only where the DNA matches it firmly. Only some rows state a clone size, as once, few, many or a class for expanded clones.

DNA: TGTGCCAGCAGTGAGACTAGCGGGGGACCCTACGAGCAGTACTTC
CDR3: CASSETSGGPYEQYF
D: TRBD2
J: TRBJ2-7
size: .
V: TRBV6-1

DNA: TGTGCCAGCAGTGAGAATTTAGGACAGGGTAATGAAAAACTGTTTTTT
CDR3: CASSENLGQGNEKLFF
D: TRBD1
J: TRBJ1-4
size: .
V: TRBV6-1

DNA: TGCGCCAGCAGTCAGGGGCAGGGGGCTGGGGCCAACGTCCTGACTTTC
CDR3: CASSQGQGAGANVLTF
D: TRBD1
J: TRBJ2-6
size: .
V: TRBV5-1

DNA: TGTGCCAGCAGTCCACAGGCCCAAGAGACCCAGTACTTC
CDR3: CASSPQAQETQYF
D: .
J: TRBJ2-5
size: once
V: TRBV27

DNA: TGCGCCAGCAGCCCCGGACTAGCCCTCAGCACAGATACGCAGTATTTT
CDR3: CASSPGLALSTDTQYF
D: TRBD2
J: TRBJ2-3
size: .
V: TRBV4-1

DNA: TGTGCCAGCAGACCCAAAGCGGGGGACAAGCAGTTCTTC
CDR3: CASRPKAGDKQFF
D: TRBD2
J: TRBJ2-1
size: .
V: TRBV9

DNA: TGCGCCAGCAGCCGGACAGCAACTAATGAAAAACTGTTTTTT
CDR3: CASSRTATNEKLFF
D: .
J: TRBJ1-4
size: .
V: TRBV4-1

DNA: TGTGCCAGCTCAGTGGCGGGGGGGCGCTCTGAGCAGTTCTTC
CDR3: CASSVAGGRSEQFF
D: TRBD2
J: TRBJ2-1
size: .
V: TRBV2

DNA: TGTGCCAGCAGTGAAACAGGGGATCCCACTGAAGCTTTCTTT
CDR3: CASSETGDPTEAFF
D: TRBD1
J: TRBJ1-1
size: .
V: TRBV6-1

DNA: TGTGCCAGTAGTAGCGGGAGTGCCATAACAGATACGCAGTATTTT
CDR3: CASSSGSAITDTQYF
D: TRBD2
J: TRBJ2-3
size: .
V: TRBV19

DNA: TGTGCCACCTTTTCGGGACTAGCGGACACCGGGGAGCTGTTTTTT
CDR3: CATFSGLADTGELFF
D: TRBD2
J: TRBJ2-2
size: once
V: TRBV15

DNA: TGTGCCAGCATGTGGTTCGGACAGACGAACACTGAAGCTTTCTTT
CDR3: CASMWFGQTNTEAFF
D: .
J: TRBJ1-1
size: .
V: TRBV6-1

DNA: TGTGCCAGCAGCTTGGCCGACAGGGAGGTTTTCTTC
CDR3: CASSLADREVFF
D: TRBD1
J: TRBJ1-2
size: .
V: TRBV5-6

DNA: TGTGCCAGCAGCGCCGGGGACAGTACGGGTGGGGAGCTGTTTTTT
CDR3: CASSAGDSTGGELFF
D: TRBD1
J: TRBJ2-2
size: .
V: TRBV9

DNA: TGTGCCAGCAGTGACCTAGACGGCGGGGGGGAGCTTAGTGAGCAGTTCTTC
CDR3: CASSDLDGGGELSEQFF
D: TRBD2
J: TRBJ2-1
size: medium-sized
V: TRBV6-4

DNA: TGTGCCAGCAGTGACACACCCGGGACAGGGGAAGATACGCAGTATTTT
CDR3: CASSDTPGTGEDTQYF
D: TRBD1
J: TRBJ2-3
size: .
V: TRBV6-4

DNA: TGCGCCAGCCGGCGCCAGGGGGCGAGAGATACGCAGTATTTT
CDR3: CASRRQGARDTQYF
D: TRBD1
J: TRBJ2-3
size: .
V: TRBV5-1

DNA: TGTGCCAGTAGCCCCGGGATGAACTACGAGCAGTACTTC
CDR3: CASSPGMNYEQYF
D: .
J: TRBJ2-7
size: .
V: TRBV19

DNA: TGTGCCAGCAGCGTAAGCCAGGGCTCCTACGAGCAGTACTTC
CDR3: CASSVSQGSYEQYF
D: .
J: TRBJ2-7
size: .
V: TRBV9